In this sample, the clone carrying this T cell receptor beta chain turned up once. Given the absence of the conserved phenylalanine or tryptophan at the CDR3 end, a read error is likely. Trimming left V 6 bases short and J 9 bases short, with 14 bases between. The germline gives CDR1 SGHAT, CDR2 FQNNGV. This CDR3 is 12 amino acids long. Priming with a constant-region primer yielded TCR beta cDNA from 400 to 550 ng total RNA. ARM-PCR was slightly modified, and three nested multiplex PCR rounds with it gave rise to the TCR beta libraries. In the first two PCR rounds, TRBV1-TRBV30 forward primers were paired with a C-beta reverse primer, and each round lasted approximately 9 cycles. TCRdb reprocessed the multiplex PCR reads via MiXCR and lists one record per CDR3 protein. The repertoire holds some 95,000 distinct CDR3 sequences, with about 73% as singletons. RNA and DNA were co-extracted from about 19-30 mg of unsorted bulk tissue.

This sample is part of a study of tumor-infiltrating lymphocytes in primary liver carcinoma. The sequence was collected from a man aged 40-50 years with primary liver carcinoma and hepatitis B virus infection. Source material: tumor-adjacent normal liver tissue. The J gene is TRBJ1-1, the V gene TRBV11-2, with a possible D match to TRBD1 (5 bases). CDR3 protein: CASSPGHIKAFS. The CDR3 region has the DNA TGTGCCAGCAGTCCTGGACATATTAAAGCTTTCTCT.